In its sample, the clone carrying this T cell receptor beta chain was seen many times. Its antigen remains unknown. This sample is drawn from a study of early T cells in non-severe SARS-CoV-2 infection. Study-wide context: Sequencing was performed on bulk RNA from unsorted whole blood, leaving chains unpaired. Study conclusions and caveats: Private and CD4 specificities were missed by VDJdb matching, which favored anti-spike CD8 responses.

The library protocol tagged individual cDNA molecules with unique molecular identifiers. TCRdb reanalysed the 5' RACE reads using MiXCR and keeps one entry per CDR3 protein. The sample records roughly 51,000 distinct CDR3 sequences, approximately 6.2% being singletons. The germline V gene has CDR1 WNHNN and CDR2 SYGVQD (reference sequence). The CDR3 is made up of 14 amino acids. V gave up 0 bases and J gave up 1 base, with 6 bases separating them. Sequenced material: whole blood. The V and J genes are TRBV10-1 and TRBJ1-1, with D hard to call. The TCR originated in an adult who was a healthcare worker with PCR-confirmed SARS-CoV-2 infection or an uninfected control (not recorded which). This chain's CDR3 is CASSESPENTEAFF. The DNA of the CDR3 is TGCGCCAGCAGTGAGTCGCCCGAGAACACTGAAGCTTTCTTT.